Listed below are T cell receptor beta chains from one sample, sequenced in a study of identical twins. TCRdb independently ran MiXCR on the 5' RACE reads; one entry per CDR3 protein. The repertoire holds 700,000 to 950,000 distinct CDR3 sequences, approximately 13% seen once, with under 2% in the top ten. This same sample was also taken into another study, of yellow fever vaccine responses in identical twins.

Sequencing input: PBMCs. The origin of the receptors is a woman younger than 35 in good health. Each CDR3 is given with its conserved first and last residue. D genes are given only for firm matches. Clone size, where shown, is once, few, many, or a class for clones that have expanded.

TRBV29-1	.	TRBJ2-7	many	TGCAGCGTTGGGGGGACAACTGAGCAGTACTTC	CSVGGTTEQYF
TRBV28	.	TRBJ2-3	few	TGTGCCAGCAGTCTCGACATCGGCACAGATACGCAGTATTTT	CASSLDIGTDTQYF
TRBV20-1	TRBD2	TRBJ2-5	few	TGCAGTGCTAGAGAGGCGGGAGGGGTTTTAGAGACCCAGTACTTC	CSAREAGGVLETQYF
TRBV10-3	.	TRBJ2-7	.	TGTGCCATCAGCGGACTCGGCACCTACGAGCAGTACTTC	CAISGLGTYEQYF
TRBV29-1	TRBD2	TRBJ2-1	few	TGCAGCGCTCACTCCGGGACTAGCGGGATGAATGAGCAGTTCTTC	CSAHSGTSGMNEQFF
TRBV29-1	TRBD2	TRBJ2-3	.	TGCAGCGTTACTCTAGCGGGGTCTAGCACAGATACGCAGTATTTT	CSVTLAGSSTDTQYF
TRBV12-5	.	TRBJ2-2	.	TGTGCTAGTGGTTTGGTACTTGGAGGGACTTCCACCGGGGAGCTGTTTTTT	CASGLVLGGTSTGELFF
TRBV15	TRBD1	TRBJ2-3	few	TGTGCCACCAGCGGCAACAGGGGCCCCACAGATACGCAGTATTTT	CATSGNRGPTDTQYF
TRBV7-9	TRBD2	TRBJ2-7	.	TGTGCCAGCAGCTTTCTGACTAGCGGGAGCTCCTACGAGCAGTACTTC	CASSFLTSGSSYEQYF
TRBV7-9	.	TRBJ2-7	.	TGTGCCAGGCCCCGGGGACGATCGTCGGAGGCGTACGAGCAGTACTTC	CARPRGRSSEAYEQYF
TRBV6-1	TRBD1	TRBJ2-2	.	TGTGCCAGCAGCCCCGGGACAGGGGAGACCGGGGAGCTGTTTTTT	CASSPGTGETGELFF
TRBV7-9	TRBD2	TRBJ2-6	few	TGTGCCAGCAGGGGGGGGACTTATGGGGCCAACGTCCTGACTTTC	CASRGGTYGANVLTF
TRBV6-5	.	TRBJ2-1	few	TGTGCCAGCAGTAACCGGGGGGAGCAGTTCTTC	CASSNRGEQFF
TRBV28	TRBD1	TRBJ1-1	few	TGTGCCAGCAGTTTAATGCGGACAGGGACGAACACTGAAGCTTTCTTT	CASSLMRTGTNTEAFF
TRBV5-1	.	TRBJ1-1	few	TGCGCCAGCAGCAATCTTGGGCAGACCAACACTGAAGCTTTCTTT	CASSNLGQTNTEAFF
TRBV5-1	.	TRBJ2-2	.	TGCGCCAGCAGCCGTTCCCACACCGGGGAGCTGTTTTTT	CASSRSHTGELFF
TRBV20-1	TRBD2	TRBJ2-3	.	TGCAGTGCCTCGGGACTAGAGGCTGATACGCAGTATTTT	CSASGLEADTQYF
TRBV29-1	TRBD1	TRBJ1-2	many	TGCAGCGTTGAATTTGGACAGGAGCTCTTCTATGGCTACACCTTC	CSVEFGQELFYGYTF
TRBV28	.	TRBJ2-2	few	TGTGCCAGCAGCCCCTGGACAAGCGGGGAGCTGTTTTTT	CASSPWTSGELFF
TRBV11-2	.	TRBJ2-4	.	TGTGCCAGCAGCGCCCTTTTCAAAAACATTCAGTACTTC	CASSALFKNIQYF
TRBV12-3/TRBV12-4	TRBD2	TRBJ2-3	few	TGTGCCAGCAGTCCCCTTAGTCGGGGGGGTCCTGCTTCAGATACGCAGTATTTT	CASSPLSRGGPASDTQYF
TRBV12-3/TRBV12-4	.	TRBJ1-5	few	TGTGCCAGCAGTCCCGGACGGACCAATCAGCCCCAGCATTTT	CASSPGRTNQPQHF
TRBV12-3/TRBV12-4	TRBD2	TRBJ2-1	many	TGTGCCAGCAGGCTGGGACTAGCGGGACCGGATGAGCAGTTCTTC	CASRLGLAGPDEQFF
TRBV6-4	.	TRBJ1-1	few	TGTGCCAGCAGTCCCCGGGCAGGGGAGAGCACTGAAGCTTTCTTT	CASSPRAGESTEAFF
TRBV12-3/TRBV12-4	.	TRBJ1-4	.	TGTGCCAGCAAACGGACGGCCGCAACTAATGAAAAACTGTTTTTT	CASKRTAATNEKLFF
TRBV4-1	TRBD1	TRBJ1-2	.	TGCGCCAGCAGTCGGACAGGGTTTGGCTACACCTTC	CASSRTGFGYTF